The 32 T cell receptor beta chains below come from one sample, sequenced in a study of CD8+CD57+ T cells in acquired aplastic anemia. Those patients picked for sequencing had displayed CD8+CD57+ cell expansion on flow cytometry. Template material for TCR beta VDJ and CDR3 profiling consisted of genomic DNA. Each CDR3 protein is one row after TCRdb ran MiXCR on the reads. Of approximately 59,000 distinct CDR3 sequences listed, around 57% are singletons. Sequencing input: sorted CD4+, CD8+, or CD8+CD57+ T cells (not recorded which) from PBMCs. The receptors come from a human donor with aplastic anemia.

CDR3 DNA: TGTGCCAGTAGCATCGCCTCCGGGGCCGAAGCTTTCTTT. It yields the protein CASSIASGAEAFF. J is TRBJ1-1 and V is TRBV19, with D possibly being TRBD1 (5 bases). CDR3 length: 13 amino acids. CDR1 is LNHDA and CDR2 is SQIVND in the germline V gene (reference sequence). Between the trimmed V and J ends, which lost 6 bases and 8 bases, there was a span of 16 bases. Full variable domain (missing parts from reference TRBV19 and TRBJ1-1): DGGITQSPKYLFRKEGQNVTLSCEQNLNHDAMYWYRQDPGQGLRLIYYSQIVNDFQKGDIAEGYSVSREKKESFPLTVTSAQKNPTAFYLCASSIASGAEAFFGQGTRLTVV.

V and J are TRBV24-1 and TRBJ1-1, with D unclear. Trimming shortened V by 9 bases and J by 0 bases, and 16 bases separated the two germline ends. CDR3 length: 15 residues. Germline assignment: CDR1 KGHDR and CDR2 SFDVKD. The DNA of the CDR3 is TGTGCCACCGGCCTCCCCGTCGGATTGAACACTGAAGCTTTCTTT. It yields the protein CATGLPVGLNTEAFF.

V gene TRBV9 combines with J gene TRBJ2-5; no clear D gene. The CDR3 contains 14 residues. CDR1 is SGDLS, CDR2 YYNGEE, per germline. V was clipped by 1 base and J by 0 bases, with 7 bases between them. The CDR3 protein is CASSVSAYQETQYF. Here the CDR3 DNA reads TGTGCCAGCAGCGTAAGTGCGTACCAAGAGACCCAGTACTTC.

This clonotype appeared many times. This chain joins TRBV11-1 and TRBJ2-5; 8 bases align to TRBD2. The CDR3 is 15 residues long. The trim removed 5 bases at V and 1 base at J, leaving 6 bases unmatched. Germline values: CDR1 SGHAT, CDR2 FQDESV (reference sequence). CDR3 DNA sequence: TGTGCCAGCAGCCTCCTTCTAGCGGGCCAAGAGACCCAGTACTTC. Translating it yields CASSLLLAGQETQYF.

This clonotype has a count of ten or more. The chain links TRBV28 to TRBJ2-7, with D perhaps matching TRBD1 (6 bases). The CDR3 has 12 residues. V was trimmed by 5 bases and J by 5 bases, leaving 10 bases between them. Germline-derived CDR1 and CDR2 are MDHEN and SYDVKM. The CDR3 loop reads CASSIRGDEQYF. The CDR3 DNA reads as TGTGCCAGCAGTATCAGGGGCGACGAGCAGTACTTC.

The genes are TRBV7-6 and TRBJ1-6; D ambiguous. Trimming cost V 5 bases and J 9 bases, with 17 bases left between them. Germline CDR1 SGHVS, CDR2 FNYEAQ. CDR3 size: 15 residues. The CDR3 coding sequence is TGTGCCAGCAGCCCCCGGACGGAGGCAAGTTCACCCCTCCACTTT. This translates into CASSPRTEASSPLHF.

This clonotype has a single count. At one of its ends the junction is not consistent with the germline gene, which may arise from a read error. The chain employs TRBV15 and TRBJ2-2; D is perhaps TRBD2 (5 bases). The germline gives CDR1 LNHNV, CDR2 YYDKDF (reference sequence). The CDR3 runs to 13 residues. For the CDR3, the DNA is TGTGCCACCAGTCCTGGTTACACCGGGGAGCTGTTTTTC. Encoded protein: CATSPGYTGELFF.

The chain is built from TRBV9 and TRBJ2-1, with 7 bases matching TRBD2. There are 16 residues in the CDR3. Germline V gene lookup returns CDR1 SGDLS and CDR2 YYNGEE. V trimming: 0 bases; J trimming: 3 bases; junction bases outside the gene matches: 6. The CDR3 region has the DNA TGTGCCAGCAGCGTAGCTGGTCAGCGGGGCTACAATGAGCAGTTCTTC. Amino acid sequence: CASSVAGQRGYNEQFF.

This clonotype was recorded many times. V gene TRBV5-4 combines with J gene TRBJ2-1, with no clear D. The CDR3 sequence is 15 residues long. Germline V gene lookup returns CDR1 SGHNT and CDR2 YYREEE (reference sequence). V gave up 0 bases and J gave up 0 bases, with 7 bases separating them. The DNA for the CDR3 is TGTGCCAGCAGCTTGGACGCTAGCTCCTACAATGAGCAGTTCTTC. Its protein is CASSLDASSYNEQFF.

The sample holds a few counts of this clonotype. The rearrangement joins TRBV15 to TRBJ2-5; 7 bases fit TRBD2. Germline V CDR1 and CDR2: LNHNV, YYDKDF (reference sequence). The CDR3 consists of 13 residues. The J segment lost 5 bases and the V segment lost 5 bases, leaving 5 bases of the junction unmatched. Here the CDR3 reads CATSVYGGETQYF. CDR3 nucleotide sequence: TGTGCCACCAGCGTCTACGGGGGGGAGACCCAGTACTTC.

This chain links TRBV15 with TRBJ2-1, with D hard to call. Germline V gives CDR1 LNHNV, CDR2 YYDKDF (reference sequence). V lost 3 bases to trimming and J lost 4 bases, with 13 bases between them. The CDR3 extends over 15 amino acids. In DNA form, the CDR3 reads TGTGCCACCAGCAGTGAGTCCCCAGGTTACAATGAGCAGTTCTTC. Its protein is CATSSESPGYNEQFF. Full variable domain (remainder filled in from reference TRBV15 and TRBJ2-1): DAMVIQNPRYQVTQFGKPVTLSCSQTLNHNVMYWYQQKSSQAPKLLFHYYDKDFNNEADTPDNFQSRRPNTSFCFLDIRSPGLGDTAMYLCATSSESPGYNEQFFGPGTRLTVL.

This clonotype appeared many times. The chain links TRBV9 to TRBJ2-5; D perhaps matches TRBD1 (5 bases). Between the trimmed V and J ends, which lost 4 bases and 2 bases, there was a span of 12 bases. The V gene's germline CDR1 is SGDLS and CDR2 YYNGEE. The CDR3 is made up of 14 amino acids. CDR3 DNA sequence: TGTGCCAGCAGCCCCGGACACCATCAAGAGACCCAGTACTTC. Amino acid sequence: CASSPGHHQETQYF.

The V gene is TRBV7-6, the J gene TRBJ2-5, with unresolved D. The end of the DNA fits TRBJ2-7 better, so the J call may be wrong. Germline V CDR1 and CDR2: SGHVS, FNYEAQ. This CDR3 contains 13 residues. Here the CDR3 reads CASSSPSRYEQYF. DNA for the CDR3: TGTGCCAGCAGCTCCCCAAGTAGATACGAGCAGTACTTC.

The genes are TRBV10-2 and TRBJ1-1; TRBD1 matches 7 bases. From germline, CDR1 is WSHSY and CDR2 SAAADI. Trimming cost V 2 bases and J 3 bases; bases outside gene matches: 3. CDR3 length: 14 amino acids. The CDR3 DNA reads TGCGCCAGCAGTGAGACAGGGGAATACACTGAAGCTTTCTTT. Translated, it gives CASSETGEYTEAFF.

The chain joins TRBV15 to TRBJ2-5; 14 bases match TRBD2. The V and J ends lost 5 bases and 5 bases, in that order; junction bases with no gene match: 7. CDR1 is LNHNV and CDR2 is YYDKDF in the germline V gene (reference sequence). This CDR3 spans 16 amino acids. CDR3 protein: CATSGQTSGGAETQYF. The CDR3 DNA follows: TGTGCCACCAGCGGCCAGACTAGCGGGGGGGCGGAGACCCAGTACTTC.

J is TRBJ1-2 and V is TRBV19; D remains ambiguous. Per the germline V gene, CDR1 is LNHDA and CDR2 is SQIVND (reference sequence). V was pared by 6 bases and J by 4 bases, with 6 bases between. This CDR3 has 11 amino acids. The CDR3 nucleotides read TGTGCCAGTAGAGACACCTATGGCTACACCTTC. Protein product: CASRDTYGYTF.

This clonotype occurred once. The J gene is TRBJ1-5, the V gene TRBV4-1; D is unresolved. Per the germline V gene, CDR1 is MGHRA and CDR2 is YSYEKL. V was cut by 4 bases and J by 4 bases, with 11 bases left in between. CDR3 size: 14 residues. CDR3: CASSPVDGNQPQHF. The CDR3 DNA is TGCGCCAGCAGCCCCGTAGACGGGAATCAGCCCCAGCATTTT.

This clonotype was detected many times. The chain has TRBV28 and TRBJ2-7, with TRBD2 identical over 11 bases. V trimming: 6 bases; J trimming: 3 bases; junction bases outside the gene matches: 13. Germline CDR1 reads MDHEN; CDR2 reads SYDVKM. The CDR3 is 17 residues long. This CDR3 reads CASSQGLAGVAYYEQYF. CDR3 sequence (DNA): TGTGCCAGCAGCCAAGGACTAGCGGGCGTTGCCTACTACGAGCAGTACTTC.

The chain couples TRBV19 to TRBJ1-1; D is possibly TRBD1 (6 bases). Trimming took 10 bases from V and 3 from J, leaving 9 bases between them. CDR3 length equals 11 residues. Germline V lookup: CDR1 LNHDA, CDR2 SQIVND (reference sequence). The CDR3 loop is CATKGDTEAFF. CDR3 coding DNA: TGTGCCACCAAGGGGGACACTGAAGCTTTCTTT.

The chain recombines TRBV20-1 with TRBJ1-1; D might be TRBD1 (6 bases). The ends were cut back, 6 bases at V and 0 bases at J, with 11 bases in the middle. The V gene's germline CDR1 is DFQATT and CDR2 SNEGSKA (reference sequence). This CDR3 is 13 amino acids long. CDR3 residues: CSAAGAVNTEAFF. The DNA for the CDR3 is TGCAGTGCAGCAGGGGCGGTGAACACTGAAGCTTTCTTT.

The chain uses TRBV10-1 and TRBJ1-1; the match to TRBD1 covers 7 bases. Germline V gene lookup returns CDR1 WNHNN and CDR2 SYGVQD (reference sequence). The length of the CDR3 is 13 residues. J gave up 0 bases and V 6 bases, and 1 base lay outside the gene matches. CDR3: CASRTGVNTEAFF. CDR3 DNA sequence: TGCGCCAGCAGAACAGGGGTGAACACTGAAGCTTTCTTT.

Only a few counts were recorded for this clonotype. V is TRBV6-1 and J is TRBJ1-6; 7 bases line up with TRBD1. The CDR3 is 17 amino acids. With V trimmed by 8 bases and J by 7 bases, 17 bases remained unmatched. The germline V gene encodes CDR1 MNHNS and CDR2 SASEGT. CDR3 coding DNA: TGTGCCAGCCAGGGGGGCGAGGAAACTTTAACAAATTCACCCCTCCACTTT. Residues: CASQGGEETLTNSPLHF.

There are many counts of this clonotype. The chain joins TRBV7-6 to TRBJ2-1; 10 bases align to TRBD2. With V trimmed by 7 bases and J by 8 bases, 11 bases remained unmatched. Germline V gives CDR1 SGHVS, CDR2 FNYEAQ. This CDR3 region has 15 residues. CDR3 protein: CASTRAGGPIDEQFF. Written as DNA, the CDR3 is TGTGCCAGCACCCGAGCGGGGGGGCCAATTGATGAGCAGTTCTTC.

Only a few counts were recorded for this clonotype. The V call is TRBV7-8, the J call TRBJ1-1; D is uncertain. In germline, CDR1 is SGHVS, CDR2 FQNEAQ. V was cut by 3 bases and J by 2 bases, with 10 bases left in between. The length of the CDR3 is 14 residues. The CDR3, as DNA: TGTGCCAGCAGCTTGGCAGCCGCCAACACTGAAGCTTTCTTT. This codes for CASSLAAANTEAFF.

Many counts were recorded for this clonotype. The CDR3 reads CASSQGTENQPQHF. The CDR3 bases are TGTGCCAGCAGCCAAGGGACAGAAAATCAGCCCCAGCATTTT. This chain joins TRBV4-2 and TRBJ1-5; weak D call: TRBD1 (6 bases). Trimming shortened V by 1 base and J by 4 bases, and 8 bases separated the two germline ends. This CDR3 comprises 14 residues. Germline V gives CDR1 LGHNA, CDR2 YNFKEQ.

This rearrangement joins TRBV2 to TRBJ1-2, with TRBD1 matching 9 bases. The germline V gene encodes CDR1 SNHLY and CDR2 FYNNEI. The CDR3 loop spans 14 amino acids. V lost 7 bases to trimming and J lost 5 bases; unmatched junction nucleotides: 8. The CDR3 DNA is TGTGCCAGCACGGTCTCGACAGGGGGGTATGGCTACACCTTC. It encodes CASTVSTGGYGYTF.

The gene calls are TRBV10-1 and TRBJ2-1; 8 nucleotides agree with TRBD2. Trimming removed 2 bases from V and 5 bases from J; junction bases left unmatched: 5. Germline V CDR1 and CDR2: WNHNN, SYGVQD (reference sequence). CDR3 size: 15 residues. CDR3: CASSEPGGPNNEQFF. CDR3 in DNA: TGCGCCAGCAGTGAGCCGGGGGGGCCTAACAATGAGCAGTTCTTC.

The chain uses TRBV7-2 and TRBJ1-5; 7 bases map to TRBD1. CDR1 and CDR2 from the germline V gene are SGHTA and FQGNSA. J gave up 6 bases and V 5 bases, and 7 bases lay outside the gene matches. The CDR3 runs 14 residues. CDR3 DNA sequence: TGTGCCAGCAGCCCGACAGGGACGGGTCAGCCCCAGCATTTT. This gives the protein CASSPTGTGQPQHF.

This clonotype was seen ten or more times. V and J are TRBV15 and TRBJ2-4; 9 nucleotides align to TRBD1. Germline-derived CDR1 and CDR2 are LNHNV and YYDKDF (reference sequence). V gave up 10 bases and J gave up 3 bases; unmatched junction bases: 4. The CDR3 length is 13 residues. Here the CDR3 reads CASSGQGKNIQYF. As DNA, the CDR3 is TGTGCCAGTTCGGGACAGGGCAAAAACATTCAGTACTTC.

A word on this clonotype: Compared with germline, one end of the junction differs, possibly owing to a read error. This chain joins TRBV29-1 and TRBJ1-5; D may be TRBD1 (5 bases). Germline V gene data show CDR1 as SQVTM and CDR2 as ANQGSEA. The CDR3 has 14 residues. Here the CDR3 DNA reads TGTTGTGACAGCCTCTGGTATAGCAATCAGCCCCAGCATTTT. This codes for CCDSLWYSNQPQHF.

The chain has TRBV29-1 and TRBJ1-2; D possibly corresponds to TRBD1 (5 bases). Germline CDR1 reads SQVTM; CDR2 reads ANQGSEA. V was cut by 6 bases and J by 4 bases, with 9 bases left in between. CDR3 length: 11 residues. CDR3 amino acids: CSVWGSYGYTF. DNA for the CDR3: TGCAGCGTCTGGGGGTCCTATGGCTACACCTTC. The full variable domain, completed using reference TRBV29-1 and TRBJ1-2, is SAVISQKPSRDICQRGTSLTIQCQVDSQVTMMFWYRQQPGQSLTLIATANQGSEATYESGFVIDKFPISRPNLTFSTLTVSNMSPEDSSIYLCSVWGSYGYTFGSGTRLTVV.

This clonotype was found many times. This chain links TRBV14 with TRBJ2-1, with a weak D call TRBD2 (5 bases). This CDR3 contains 14 residues. Deletions cut 1 base from V and 5 bases from J, with 9 bases between. The V gene's germline CDR1 is SGHDN and CDR2 FVKESK. This CDR3 is CASSQAGRNNEQFF. In DNA, the CDR3 is TGTGCCAGCAGCCAAGCTGGGAGAAACAATGAGCAGTTCTTC. The full variable domain, completed using reference TRBV14 and TRBJ2-1, is EAGVTQFPSHSVIEKGQTVTLRCDPISGHDNLYWYRRVMGKEIKFLLHFVKESKQDESGMPNNRFLAERTGGTYSTLKVQPAELEDSGVYFCASSQAGRNNEQFFGPGTRLTVL.